This entry concerns a single T cell receptor beta chain. This clonotype was seen at least ten times. Its target antigen remains unknown. Per-nucleotide qualities are absent, and no much larger clonotype sits a single base away. The TCR beta CDR3 regions were amplified from the RNA transcripts. The first round of RT-PCR for the TCR CDR3 was performed with the HTBI primer set and the Qiagen OneStep RT-PCR kit. Libraries were constructed in a second round of multiplex PCR, after which size selection and purification were performed. The libraries were sequenced on an Illumina HiSeq2000 using paired-end 100 bp reads. Per the source publication's procedure: SOAPnuke was used to process the raw data, removing reads that contained adapters or uncalled bases, had a mean Phred below 15, or lacked an exact match to the constant primer or identifier. High-quality paired reads were merged using COPE v1.2.5, and each unique nucleotide sequence was defined as a clonotype. MiTCR v1.1 was used to align the clonotypes against IMGT TRBV, TRBD and TRBJ reference segments. Only V-J combinations with frequency above 0.0001, covering 99% to 99.2% of repertoires, were analysed. The TCS score was defined as the ratio of F50 (clonal expansion) to E x V (chaos), calculated using BLOSUM62-based TCRdist between CDR3 peptides within each V-J. Welch's t-statistics and random forest reduced several hundred V-J features to under 15, which were used in a naive Bayes classifier (R e1071). TCRdb cleaned the public reads at Q25 with fastp, built clones with MiXCR and kept in-frame beta chains. For every CDR3 protein sequence, its rows merge into one entry that carries the most common genes and DNA. TCRdb, rather than the study authors, made the V and J calls. The sample table contains over 350,000 distinct CDR3 sequences; only one count was recorded for 11% to 15% of them. The ten top clones hold around 28% of the sample.

This entry is derived from a study of T cells in Graves' hyperthyroidism and ophthalmopathy (dated by TCRdb to the late 2010s). Broadly, across the study: Peripheral blood was collected at initial diagnosis, before any treatment. To identify TCR V-J signatures that set the groups apart, the researchers used a discovery cohort of 95 to 100 patients, made up of 40 to 45 with Graves' ophthalmopathy and 55 to 65 with stable Graves' hyperthyroidism. Whether ophthalmopathy could be predicted prospectively was tested in an independent validation cohort made up of about 20 hyperthyroidism patients plus 17 patients who later progressed to ophthalmopathy. The roughly 100 discovery patients were randomly divided into training and test sets at a 7:3 ratio. In roughly six Graves' hyperthyroidism patients, the study also compared T-cell repertoires from thyroid tissue with T-cell repertoires from blood. Once sampling was done, hyperthyroidism patients were given methimazole at a starting dose of 30 mg daily, whereas ophthalmopathy patients were given high-dose intravenous methylprednisolone. TCR Vbeta CDR3 sequencing of some 140 peripheral blood samples (43 ophthalmopathy, 75 to 80 hyperthyroidism and some 17 progressor patients) is reported in the paper.

Ophthalmopathy patients had moderately to severely active disease, Clinical Activity Score of at least 3, NOSPECS grade of at least 4, and duration under 3 months. Patients with uncontrolled infections, other autoimmune diseases, pregnancy or lactation were excluded. Clinical symptoms, serum thyroxine and TRAb, thyroid ultrasound, and orbital computed tomography formed the basis for the diagnoses. PBMCs were isolated from about 9.1 ml of fresh peripheral blood by Ficoll-Paque density gradient centrifugation. Total RNA was extracted using Trizol reagent, and RNA quality was assessed on an Agilent 2100 Bioanalyzer. There are 14 amino acids in the CDR3, from cysteine to phenylalanine inclusive. Kept here is only the CDR3 DNA, which spans 42 bases and is read in frame from base 1. From a lookup of the germline V gene, CDR1 and CDR2 are SGHAT and FQNNGV. A distance of 11 bases separates the germline ends of V and J, which lose 6 bases and 0 bases respectively.

What the authors observed across the whole study: Blood samples also contained most of the expanded thyroid clonotypes (frequency above 0.001), which suggests that blood repertoires may reflect thyroid immune responses. During validation, the model predicted progression to ophthalmopathy a median of around 6 months ahead of onset, with approximately 71% sensitivity and 72% to 80% specificity. Ophthalmopathy was separated from stable hyperthyroidism by a 13 V-J signature model, with 87.88% sensitivity and about 81% specificity obtained in cross-validation and 80%/75% obtained in testing. No statistical method was used to fix the sample size in advance, and group allocation was not hidden from the investigators.

The V and J genes are TRBV11-2 and TRBJ1-1; the D gene identity is not certain. The sequence was collected from a man aged 50-59 years with Graves' ophthalmopathy. Source material: blood. CDR3 reads: CASRRASLNTEAFF. Read as DNA, the sequence is TGTGCCAGCAGGAGGGCGTCCCTGAACACTGAAGCTTTCTTT.